This is a list of T cell receptor beta chains from one sample in a study of identical twins. TCRdb itself ran the 5' RACE reads through MiXCR, one entry per CDR3 protein. The table records about 690,000 distinct CDR3 sequences, around 6% of them present only once. Material: naive T cells sorted from blood. Receptors were obtained from a man younger than 35 in good health. CDR3s include the opening cysteine and the closing phenylalanine or tryptophan. The order of the fields is J gene, clone size, V gene, CDR3 protein. Size is stated for part of the rows, as once, few or many counts, or as a class when the clone is expanded.

j_gene: TRBJ2-2; abundance: few; v_gene: TRBV12-3/TRBV12-4; CDR3aa: CASSLKPTGELFF
j_gene: TRBJ2-2; abundance: once; v_gene: TRBV7-2; CDR3aa: CASSLRNRAGGPGGELFF
j_gene: TRBJ1-1; abundance: NA; v_gene: TRBV3-1; CDR3aa: CASSQDRATRAEAFF
j_gene: TRBJ2-2; abundance: many; v_gene: TRBV27; CDR3aa: CASSQGLAGANGELFF
j_gene: TRBJ2-7; abundance: NA; v_gene: TRBV28; CDR3aa: CASSPLSGEQYF
j_gene: TRBJ2-3; abundance: many; v_gene: TRBV29-1; CDR3aa: CSVEASGTDTQYF
j_gene: TRBJ2-2; abundance: many; v_gene: TRBV12-3/TRBV12-4; CDR3aa: CASSLGQVPGELFF
j_gene: TRBJ2-2; abundance: many; v_gene: TRBV5-1; CDR3aa: CASSLVPRRLNAGELFF
j_gene: TRBJ2-5; abundance: few; v_gene: TRBV20-1; CDR3aa: CSARDRKSGSLRETQYF
j_gene: TRBJ2-7; abundance: many; v_gene: TRBV6-1; CDR3aa: CASRPRQGARIQQYF
j_gene: TRBJ2-1; abundance: NA; v_gene: TRBV18; CDR3aa: CASSPPTSGKGEQFF
j_gene: TRBJ2-5; abundance: few; v_gene: TRBV20-1; CDR3aa: CSAGDRAETQYF
j_gene: TRBJ2-7; abundance: many; v_gene: TRBV20-1; CDR3aa: CSATGTSLSNEQYF
j_gene: TRBJ1-4; abundance: many; v_gene: TRBV10-1; CDR3aa: CASSESMGPRDETNEKLFF
j_gene: TRBJ2-7; abundance: few; v_gene: TRBV14; CDR3aa: CASSVSIGEQYF
j_gene: TRBJ1-2; abundance: few; v_gene: TRBV12-3/TRBV12-4; CDR3aa: CASSHSTEDYGYTF
j_gene: TRBJ2-3; abundance: NA; v_gene: TRBV11-3; CDR3aa: CASSPETSGRTDTQYF
j_gene: TRBJ2-5; abundance: few; v_gene: TRBV12-3/TRBV12-4; CDR3aa: CASSPHTGSGRGETQYF
j_gene: TRBJ2-3; abundance: NA; v_gene: TRBV3-1; CDR3aa: CASSPAGWRTDTQYF
j_gene: TRBJ2-7; abundance: NA; v_gene: TRBV12-3/TRBV12-4; CDR3aa: CASSLEGSGSYEQYF
j_gene: TRBJ1-1; abundance: NA; v_gene: TRBV6-5; CDR3aa: CASSYSGQGPTEAFF
j_gene: TRBJ2-2; abundance: few; v_gene: TRBV4-2; CDR3aa: CASSGTSGEAGELFF
j_gene: TRBJ2-3; abundance: many; v_gene: TRBV6-5; CDR3aa: CASSDSQGPDTQYF
j_gene: TRBJ2-1; abundance: few; v_gene: TRBV7-9; CDR3aa: CASSATPHEQFF
j_gene: TRBJ2-3; abundance: many; v_gene: TRBV5-1; CDR3aa: CASSRAVSSTDTQYF
j_gene: TRBJ2-2; abundance: few; v_gene: TRBV27; CDR3aa: CASSPNSGRNTGELFF
j_gene: TRBJ2-1; abundance: many; v_gene: TRBV28; CDR3aa: CASSIAGGSYNEQFF
j_gene: TRBJ2-1; abundance: many; v_gene: TRBV11-2; CDR3aa: CASSPISGTSGWNEQFF
j_gene: TRBJ2-7; abundance: few; v_gene: TRBV7-9; CDR3aa: CASRVGAGEQYF
j_gene: TRBJ1-5; abundance: NA; v_gene: TRBV11-1; CDR3aa: CASSLTRGGESPYQPQHF
j_gene: TRBJ2-1; abundance: many; v_gene: TRBV6-4; CDR3aa: CASSDSLAGVGEQFF
j_gene: TRBJ2-1; abundance: NA; v_gene: TRBV20-1; CDR3aa: CSATPTSNHNEQFF
j_gene: TRBJ2-7; abundance: NA; v_gene: TRBV28; CDR3aa: CASSSGPLSREQYF
j_gene: TRBJ2-7; abundance: few; v_gene: TRBV20-1; CDR3aa: CSAGGKYEQYF